A selection of T cell receptor beta chains follows, all from one sample in a study of cytomegalovirus exposure and HLA in healthy donors. Libraries were prepared by immunoSEQ multiplex PCR; TCRdb keeps only in-frame clonotypes and omits some of them. The data hold 95,000 to 150,000 clones, with around two thirds observed a single time. The sample was PBMCs. These receptors came from a woman in her thirties or forties in good health and CMV-seropositive. Each CDR3 is given with its conserved first and last residue. Size is omitted from some rows. Given values are once, few, many or a class for expanded clones.

>TRBJ1-3|TRBV12-5|few
CASAGQGTGNTIYF
>TRBJ1-3|TRBV5-1|NA
CASTPDTSGNTIYF
>TRBJ2-5|TRBV5-6|NA
CASSFQGRETQYF
>TRBJ2-1|TRBV5-1|NA
CASSLGGEPYNEQFF
>TRBJ1-2|TRBV28|once
CASAGAGTNYGYTF
>TRBJ2-7|TRBV27|once
CASSPSREGYEQYF
>NA|TRBV30|NA
CAWIGGGGYEQYF
>TRBJ2-3|TRBV7-6|NA
CASSLGTSGTSTDTQYF
>TRBJ1-2|TRBV19|few
CASSPGLLYGYTF
>TRBJ2-1|TRBV7-2|NA
CASRPLAEYNEQFF
>TRBJ1-2|TRBV14|NA
CASSQTGRGYTF
>TRBJ2-1|TRBV29-1|NA
CSGQGRTSGSRNEQFF
>TRBJ2-1|TRBV5-1|NA
CASSLVEEPIQFF
>TRBJ1-4|TRBV6-1|NA
CASNRGTTNEKLFF
>TRBJ1-1|TRBV9|NA
CASSVVESSNTEAFF
>TRBJ2-2|TRBV19|NA
CASSFRQNTGELFF
>NA|TRBV7-9|NA
CASSLGLPNEQFF
>TRBJ2-2|TRBV29-1|few
CSVAGVGEFANTGELFF
>TRBJ1-1|TRBV9|NA
CASSVEGEGTEAFF
>TRBJ1-1|TRBV28|NA
CASRSGQNPEAFF
>TRBJ1-4|TRBV10-2|NA
CASSEAPGATNEKLFF
>TRBJ2-3|TRBV11-2|few
CASQLAGVQDTQYF
>TRBJ1-2|TRBV9|NA
CASSVVGLNYGYTF
>TRBJ2-3|TRBV28|NA
CASSFGGSGADTQYF
>TRBJ2-1|TRBV7-8|once
CASSLDRGDNEQFF
>TRBJ1-2|TRBV5-6|NA
CASSFRIQGPGIYGYTF
>TRBJ2-7|TRBV7-9|NA
CASSPSLPASSYEQYF
>TRBJ1-2|TRBV6-5|NA
CASSYSTGQGYGYTF
>TRBJ2-7|TRBV29-1|NA
CSVGTRDRVAEQHF
>TRBJ2-2|TRBV7-9|NA
CASSSPPGRDFTGELFF
>TRBJ2-5|TRBV7-3|NA
CASSLGGSGETQYF
>TRBJ1-3|TRBV11-2|NA
CASSLDGTGGDTIYF
>TRBJ2-7|TRBV5-1|NA
CASSLAQGREEQYF
>TRBJ2-3|TRBV27|NA
CASSFSGRRTDTQYF
>TRBJ1-2|TRBV28|NA
CASSTRSLGGYTF
>TRBJ2-1|TRBV28|NA
CASSFVVRDRDDNEQFF
>TRBJ2-5|TRBV5-4|NA
CASSLEVRPQETQYF
>TRBJ2-1|TRBV6-1|NA
CASSEGAGGRSLYEQFF
>TRBJ1-5|TRBV19|NA
CASSKTGGKPQHF
>TRBJ2-7|TRBV5-1|NA
CASSPKTGASSYEQYF
>TRBJ2-7|TRBV4-2|NA
CASSPSPAGGPYEQYF
>TRBJ2-1|TRBV19|few
CASKVPSGLNEQFF
>TRBJ2-5|TRBV6-5|NA
CASQGHTTQYF
>TRBJ1-5|TRBV6-5|NA
CASSDGFSNQPQHF